Each of the 18 T cell receptor beta chains below was sequenced from the same sample in a study of response to subunit inactivated influenza vaccine. MiXCR was run by TCRdb on the RT-PCR reads, yielding one entry per CDR3 protein. The sample shows approximately 500,000 distinct CDR3 sequences, around 15% of them seen only once. The specimen was PBMCs from blood, collected roughly 12 days after vaccination. The receptors were sampled from a man in his fifties who received an inactivated influenza vaccine.

This clonotype occurred a few times. The V gene is TRBV14, the J gene TRBJ2-7; D may be TRBD1 (5 bases). This CDR3 spans 19 amino acids. V dropped 0 bases and J dropped 3 bases, with 24 bases sitting between them. Germline lookup yields CDR1 SGHDN and CDR2 FVKESK. The CDR3, as DNA: TGTGCCAGCAGCCAAGAGTTCATCACAGGCGTAGGTCTTAGCTACGAGCAGTACTTC. It translates to CASSQEFITGVGLSYEQYF.

In this sample, this clonotype turned up a few times. The chain is built from TRBV7-2 and TRBJ2-5; TRBD2 is a possible D gene (5 bases). The CDR3 totals 14 residues. From germline, CDR1 is SGHTA and CDR2 FQGNSA. Between the trimmed V and J ends, which lost 5 bases and 1 base, there was a span of 11 bases. Here the CDR3 DNA reads TGTGCCAGCAGCCGTAGCGCTACCCAAGAGACCCAGTACTTC. Protein product: CASSRSATQETQYF. The complete variable domain, with remaining parts taken from reference TRBV7-2 and TRBJ2-5, reads GAGVSQSPSNKVTEKGKDVELRCDPISGHTALYWYRQSLGQGLEFLIYFQGNSAPDKSGLPSDRFSAERTGGSVSTLTIQRTQQEDSAVYLCASSRSATQETQYFGPGTRLLVL.

The V gene is TRBV4-3, the J gene TRBJ2-3, with 7 bases lining up with TRBD1. The CDR3 extends over 15 amino acids. Germline assignment: CDR1 LGHNA and CDR2 YSLEER. Germline trimming cut 0 bases from V and 4 bases from J; bases unmatched to any gene: 4. Written as DNA, the CDR3 is TGCGCCAGCAGCCAAGATCAACAGGGGTCAGATACGCAGTATTTT. Translation gives CASSQDQQGSDTQYF.

The rearrangement uses TRBV12-3 or TRBV12-4 and TRBJ2-1; 9 nucleotides line up with TRBD1. The CDR3 is made up of 14 amino acids. V lost 3 bases to trimming and J lost 9 bases; unmatched junction nucleotides: 6. Here the CDR3 DNA reads TGTGCCAGCAGTTTCGGGACAGGGATTCGTGAGCAGTTCTTC. As protein: CASSFGTGIREQFF.

This clonotype showed up many times. V is TRBV5-6 and J is TRBJ2-7, with D possibly TRBD2 on 6 matching bases. Germline CDR1 reads SGHDT; CDR2 reads YYEEEE. V was clipped by 0 bases and J by 2 bases, with 12 bases between them. This CDR3 contains 15 residues. The CDR3 DNA reads TGTGCCAGCAGCTTGGTAGCGGAGTCGACCTACGAGCAGTACTTC. Protein: CASSLVAESTYEQYF.

This clonotype was seen a handful of times. This chain links TRBV5-6 with TRBJ2-6; tentatively, D is TRBD1 (5 bases). With 4 bases removed from V and 5 bases from J, the gap between germline ends came to 10 bases. The germline CDR1 and CDR2 sequences are SGHDT and YYEEEE. CDR3 length equals 14 residues. DNA for the CDR3: TGTGCCAGCAGCCCAGGGTTTTGGGCCAACGTCCTGACTTTC. This encodes CASSPGFWANVLTF.

The genes are TRBV18 and TRBJ1-1; 8 nucleotides align to TRBD1. V lost 3 bases and J lost 0; bases outside the gene matches: 3. Germline V gene sequence: CDR1 KGHSH, CDR2 LQKENI. CDR3 length: 15 amino acids. CDR3 nucleotide sequence: TGTGCCAGCTCACCTTGGACAGGGATGAACACTGAAGCTTTCTTT. This encodes CASSPWTGMNTEAFF.

This clonotype has only a few counts. This chain uses TRBV20-1 with TRBJ2-1, with D perhaps given as TRBD1 or TRBD2 (5 bases each). There are 14 residues in the CDR3. Trimming took 5 bases from V and 4 from J, leaving 15 bases between them. CDR1 and CDR2 (germline): DFQATT, SNEGSKA (reference sequence). CDR3 loop: CSADPAEGYNEQFF. The CDR3 DNA reads as TGCAGTGCTGACCCTGCCGAGGGGTACAATGAGCAGTTCTTC.

V usage is TRBV6-2 or TRBV6-3 and J usage is TRBJ2-5; 7 nucleotides align to TRBD2. The ends lost 0 bases at V and 4 bases at J; junction bases unmatched: 8. In germline, CDR1 is MNHEY, CDR2 SVGEGT. The length of the CDR3 is 16 residues. CDR3 in DNA: TGTGCCAGCAGTTACTCGCTCCGGCGGGAGAGAGAGACCCAGTACTTC. Protein sequence: CASSYSLRRERETQYF.

This clonotype has more than one count but fewer than ten. The J gene is TRBJ2-3, the V gene TRBV12-3 or TRBV12-4, with unresolved D. The CDR3 spans 16 residues. Trimming removed 2 bases at V and 0 bases at J, with 12 bases between. Here the CDR3 DNA reads TGTGCCAGCAGTTTATTGGCATCTGGGAGCACAGATACGCAGTATTTT. Translation gives CASSLLASGSTDTQYF.

This clonotype was seen once. The chain is built from TRBV5-1 and TRBJ2-7; 9 bases are shared with TRBD1. The germline V gene has CDR1 SGHRS and CDR2 YFSETQ. The trim removed 9 bases at V and 6 bases at J, leaving 13 bases unmatched. This CDR3 comprises 14 residues. CDR3 protein: CANRSRDRACEQYF. CDR3 sequence (DNA): TGCGCCAACAGGTCCCGGGACAGGGCTTGCGAGCAGTACTTC.

This clonotype was seen a few times. The J gene is TRBJ2-7, the V gene TRBV7-2; D remains unclear. In germline, CDR1 is SGHTA, CDR2 FQGNSA. Trimming left V 2 bases short and J 3 bases short, with 8 bases between. The CDR3 has 13 residues. DNA for the CDR3: TGTGCCAGCAGCTTAAGAAGGTTCTACGAGCAGTACTTC. This translates into CASSLRRFYEQYF.

The gene calls are TRBV19 and TRBJ1-5, with a possible D match to TRBD1 (5 bases). Germline V gene lookup returns CDR1 LNHDA and CDR2 SQIVND (reference sequence). With 6 bases removed from V and 7 bases from J, the gap between germline ends came to 19 bases. The CDR3 loop spans 15 amino acids. CDR3 in DNA: TGTGCCAGTAGGGCCGAGCTTGGGACCGGGCAGCCCCAGCATTTT. This codes for CASRAELGTGQPQHF.

The chain combines TRBV7-2 with TRBJ2-3, with D unresolved. CDR1 SGHTA and CDR2 FQGNSA come from the germline V gene. V was pared by 10 bases and J by 5 bases, with 4 bases between. The CDR3 length is 9 residues. CDR3 residues: CATGDTQYF. In DNA form, the CDR3 reads TGTGCCACCGGAGATACGCAGTATTTT.

The rearrangement uses TRBV7-2 and TRBJ2-7; D gene unclear. This CDR3 is 11 amino acids long. From germline, CDR1 is SGHTA and CDR2 FQGNSA. Trimming took off 5 bases at V and 6 bases at J, with 8 bases between the two ends. This CDR3 reads CASSTYGEQYF. The CDR3 nucleotides are TGTGCCAGCAGCACCTACGGCGAGCAGTACTTC.

V gene TRBV20-1 combines with J gene TRBJ2-3; 9 bases are shared with TRBD2. Germline-derived CDR1 and CDR2 are DFQATT and SNEGSKA (reference sequence). The CDR3 length is 15 residues. J was trimmed by 4 bases and V by 2 bases; bases with no gene match: 7. CDR3 in amino acids: CSARQSGRRADTQYF. CDR3 DNA: TGCAGTGCTAGACAGAGCGGGAGGAGGGCAGATACGCAGTATTTT.

This clonotype was counted between two and nine times. The V call is TRBV20-1, the J call TRBJ2-7; no clear D. Trimming took off 0 bases at V and 13 bases at J, with 16 bases between the two ends. The germline CDR1 and CDR2 sequences are DFQATT and SNEGSKA (reference sequence). This CDR3 is built from 12 residues. The CDR3 DNA is TGCAGTGCTAGAGAGTCGAACTACGAGGAATACTTC. This sequence encodes CSARESNYEEYF.

The chain combines TRBV5-1 with TRBJ2-3; perhaps TRBD1 as D (7 bases). Germline V gene lookup returns CDR1 SGHRS and CDR2 YFSETQ. This CDR3 comprises 15 residues. V lost 3 bases to trimming and J lost 4 bases, with 15 bases between them. The DNA for the CDR3 is TGCGCCAGCAGCTGGACCCAGGGGGGAGCAGATACGCAGTATTTT. Translating it yields CASSWTQGGADTQYF.